Presented here are 9 T cell receptor beta chains from one specimen sequenced in a study of a mutant IDH1 vaccine in newly diagnosed glioma. Time point given: week 11, during vaccination. What each vaccine dose contained was 300 ug of mutant IDH1 20-mer peptide, accompanied by topical imiquimod. Antigens of these TCRs are unknown. TCRdb's table, derived via immunoSEQ multiplex PCR, lists solely in-frame clones and lacks some. The table includes approximately 110,000 clones, 90% detected once. The sequences come from PBMCs, collected from a glioma patient whose treatment included an IDH1 peptide vaccine. These receptors were taken from a woman between 50 and 59 years old with glioma.

The V and J genes are TRBV7-9 and TRBJ1-1; no clear D. CDR3 length: 14 residues. Trimming shortened V by 5 bases and J by 1 base, and 11 bases separated the two germline ends. Germline V gives CDR1 SEHNR, CDR2 FQNEAQ (reference sequence). The CDR3 spells CASSTDTPNTEAFF. Written as DNA, the CDR3 is TGTGCCAGCAGCACCGACACCCCGAACACTGAAGCTTTCTTT.

About this clone itself: This CDR3 is also generated by other DNA sequences in the sample. This chain links TRBV5-1 with TRBJ2-7, with D perhaps TRBD1 or TRBD2 (5 bases each). The germline V gene encodes CDR1 SGHRS and CDR2 YFSETQ. This CDR3 region has 14 residues. Trimming cost V 3 bases and J 3 bases, with 13 bases left between them. The CDR3 region has the DNA TGCGCCAGCAGCTCCGGGACCAGTGGCTACGAGCAGTACTTC. Translated, it gives CASSSGTSGYEQYF.

The chain links TRBV6-5 to TRBJ1-5; 9 positions match TRBD1. This CDR3 has 15 amino acids. V was clipped by 6 bases and J by 4 bases; unmatched bases: 7. CDR1 and CDR2 from the germline V gene are MNHEY and SVGAGI. CDR3 DNA: TGTGCCAGCAGCAAACAGGGGGCGCTGAATCAGCCCCAGCATTTT. This gives the protein CASSKQGALNQPQHF.

This chain joins TRBV14 and TRBJ2-5; TRBD1 aligns across 7 bases. Germline CDR1 SGHDN, CDR2 FVKESK. With 9 bases clipped from V and 4 bases from J, the junction kept 14 bases outside the gene matches. The CDR3 consists of 15 residues. CDR3 DNA sequence: TGTGCCAGGATGAGGAAGGGGGCGGTTGGAGAGACCCAGTACTTC. The encoded protein is CARMRKGAVGETQYF.

V and J are TRBV7-9 and TRBJ1-4; 8 nucleotides align to TRBD1. Looked up from germline, CDR1 is SEHNR and CDR2 is FQNEAQ (reference sequence). There are 16 residues in the CDR3. The junction had 8 bases not matched to a gene; V was cut back by 1 base and J by 7 bases. The CDR3 nucleotides are TGTGCCAGCAGCTTAGTGGCCGCAGGGGGCAGTGAAAAACTGTTTTTT. Its translation: CASSLVAAGGSEKLFF. The full variable domain, rest sourced from reference TRBV7-9 and TRBJ1-4, is DTGVSQNPRHKITKRGQNVTFRCDPISEHNRLYWYRQTLGQGPEFLTYFQNEAQLEKSRLLSDRFSAERPKGSFSTLEIQRTEQGDSAMYLCASSLVAAGGSEKLFFGSGTQLSVL.

The chain employs TRBV27 and TRBJ2-1; D is uncertain. V dropped 7 bases and J dropped 0 bases, with 4 bases sitting between them. From germline, CDR1 is MNHEY and CDR2 SMNVEV (reference sequence). CDR3 length: 12 amino acids. This CDR3 is CASKSSYNEQFF. DNA for the CDR3: TGTGCCAGCAAGAGCTCCTACAATGAGCAGTTCTTC.

The V call is TRBV28, the J call TRBJ2-2; 11 bases are shared with TRBD1. CDR1 and CDR2 from the germline V gene are MDHEN and SYDVKM. V trimming: 5 bases; J trimming: 5 bases; junction bases outside the gene matches: 1. This CDR3 region has 14 residues. In DNA, the CDR3 is TGTGCCAGCAGTCGGGACAGGGGGACCGGGGAGCTGTTTTTT. Amino acid sequence: CASSRDRGTGELFF.

V gene TRBV7-8 combines with J gene TRBJ2-2, with D possibly TRBD2 on 6 matching bases. The CDR3 has 12 amino acids. The V end lost 7 bases, the J end lost 6 bases, and 9 bases lay between the germline ends. Germline loops: CDR1 SGHVS, CDR2 FQNEAQ. As DNA, the CDR3 is TGTGCCAGCAACCCGGGGGCCGGGGAGCTGTTTTTT. Residues: CASNPGAGELFF.

The chain joins TRBV27 to TRBJ2-5; unclear D gene. Germline CDR1 and CDR2: MNHEY and SMNVEV (reference sequence). The V end was cut by 3 bases, the J end by 4 bases, with 12 bases between. The CDR3 consists of 14 residues. CDR3 DNA sequence: TGTGCCAGCAGTTTCAAAGCGTGGGGAGAGACCCAGTACTTC. Translation: CASSFKAWGETQYF.